The rows below give T cell receptor beta chains drawn from one sample of a study of shared clonotypes between healthy human individuals. The assay was immunoSEQ multiplex PCR, and TCRdb's table has in-frame clones only and misses some. The sample lists around 700,000 clones; around 74% were seen once. The sequenced sample was memory CD4+ T cells sorted from blood. Source of these receptors: a woman between 25 and 40 years old in good health. Both conserved end residues are part of each CDR3. The D gene is left open where the match is weak. Not every row has a clone size; where given, it reads once, few, many or a size class.

V gene,J gene,clone size,D gene,CDR3 DNA,CDR3 protein
TRBV2,TRBJ1-5,many,TRBD1,TGTGCCAGCAGTGGAACGTCAGGACAGGGGGCGCGTCAGCCCCAGCATTTT,CASSGTSGQGARQPQHF
TRBV5-1,TRBJ2-7,.,.,TGCGCCAGCAGCTTGGGAGGCAGTTCCTACGAGCAGTACTTC,CASSLGGSSYEQYF
TRBV19,TRBJ1-2,.,.,TGTGCCAGTAGTACCGTATCGTTTAACTATGGCTACACCTTC,CASSTVSFNYGYTF
TRBV10-1,TRBJ2-2,.,.,TGCGCCAGCAGAGCCTCGAACACCGGGGAGCTGTTTTTT,CASRASNTGELFF
TRBV6-5,TRBJ2-6,few,TRBD1,TGTGCCAGCAGTTGGGGACAGCCTGGGGCCAACGTCCTGACTTTC,CASSWGQPGANVLTF
TRBV11-2,TRBJ2-1,.,TRBD2,TGTGCCAGCAGCGCGGGACTAGCACGGAACAATGAGCAGTTCTTC,CASSAGLARNNEQFF
TRBV28,TRBJ1-2,.,TRBD1,TGTGCCAGCAGTTTGCAGGGGGACTATGGCTACACCTTC,CASSLQGDYGYTF
TRBV6-4,TRBJ2-1,.,TRBD2,TGTGCCAGCAGTGACTTACTAGCGAAGGGTCTCCGCAGGGCCAACAATGAGCAGTTCTTC,CASSDLLAKGLRRANNEQFF
TRBV28,TRBJ2-1,.,TRBD2,TGTGCCAGCAGTTCCCCGGCGGCGGGAGGGTACAATGAGCAGTTCTTC,CASSSPAAGGYNEQFF
TRBV5-1,TRBJ2-2,.,.,TGCGCCAGCGCTACATCCGGGGAGCTGTTTTTT,CASATSGELFF